The clone carrying this T cell receptor (beta chain) came up once. This sample is part of a study of blood T cell repertoires in COVID-19. Study summary: Samples of COVID-19 (acute and convalescent) were obtained from the United States, Italy and Spain. The cDNA or gDNA used as material had been derived from T cells, B-cell-depleted T cells, or PBMCs.

In the authors' workflow: Amplifying reference gene primers gave estimates of nucleated cell counts. Assay used: immunoSEQ multiplex PCR; TCRdb lists only in-frame clones, some missing. From that table come the V and J calls and clone size; the DNA was used to work out D and trimming. The repertoire holds about 200,000 clones, approximately 87% seen once, with roughly 2.4% in the top ten. Trimming took 4 bases from V and 3 from J; bases not matched to a gene: 7. Per the germline V gene, CDR1 is LNHDA and CDR2 is SQIVND (reference sequence). The CDR3 has 15 residues. The sample comprised peripheral blood. The chain employs TRBV19 and TRBJ2-3, with 7 bases lining up with TRBD2. This receptor was obtained from a woman aged 50 to 60 with acute or convalescent COVID-19. The CDR3 coding sequence is TGTGCCAGTAGTACCGCTAGCGGTAGAACAGATACGCAGTATTTT. Translating gives CASSTASGRTDTQYF. Drawing the rest from reference TRBV19 and TRBJ2-3, the complete variable domain is DGGITQSPKYLFRKEGQNVTLSCEQNLNHDAMYWYRQDPGQGLRLIYYSQIVNDFQKGDIAEGYSVSREKKESFPLTVTSAQKNPTAFYLCASSTASGRTDTQYFGPGTRLTVL.